Presented here are 20 T cell receptor beta chains from one specimen sequenced in a study of T cell responses to AZD1222 COVID-19 vaccine. The data were produced by immunoSEQ multiplex PCR, yet TCRdb's version contains in-frame clones alone and is incomplete. Of roughly 120,000 clones listed, roughly 85% are singletons. The input for sequencing was peripheral blood, taken on day 0 of MenACWY control vaccination. The receptors come from an adult in good health.

The gene calls are TRBV7-2 and TRBJ2-7; no clear D gene. Germline assignment: CDR1 SGHTA and CDR2 FQGNSA. The length of the CDR3 is 15 residues. Trimming took 5 bases from V and 4 from J, leaving 18 bases between them. The CDR3 spells CASSPRLSMGYEQYF. CDR3 in DNA: TGTGCCAGCAGCCCCCGTTTGAGTATGGGGTACGAGCAGTACTTC.

V and J are TRBV4-1 and TRBJ1-2; the D is unclear. Germline V gives CDR1 MGHRA, CDR2 YSYEKL. The CDR3 has 14 residues. V lost 0 bases to trimming and J lost 6 bases, with 11 bases between them. CDR3 DNA sequence: TGCGCCAGCAGCCAAGATGCGGCAGCCCATGGCTACACCTTC. It encodes CASSQDAAAHGYTF.

The genes are TRBV19 and TRBJ1-5; D not certain. This CDR3 comprises 17 residues. Trimming left V 1 base short and J 0 bases short, with 13 bases between. CDR1 LNHDA and CDR2 SQIVND come from the germline V gene (reference sequence). The CDR3 DNA is TGTGCCAGTAGTATAGGGGGAGGGCTCTATAGCAATCAGCCCCAGCATTTT. It specifies CASSIGGGLYSNQPQHF.

The chain has TRBV6-5 and TRBJ2-6; D unclear. Germline values: CDR1 MNHEY, CDR2 SVGAGI. The CDR3 contains 13 residues. The germline V and J ends were trimmed by 6 bases and 4 bases, with 7 bases remaining between them. The CDR3 bases are TGTGCCAGCAGCAAAGTAGGGGCCAACGTCCTGACTTTC. This translates into CASSKVGANVLTF.

The CDR3 here is CASSYRGSYDGYTF. The CDR3 region has the DNA TGTGCCAGCAGTTATCGGGGGTCCTACGATGGCTACACCTTC. The chain couples TRBV6-2 or TRBV6-3 to TRBJ1-2; a weak D match, TRBD1 (5 bases). CDR1 and CDR2 (germline): MNHEY, SVGEGT. V lost 3 bases and J lost 6, with 14 bases in between. The CDR3 length is 14 residues.

This clone occurred once. The chain couples TRBV2 to TRBJ2-7; D ambiguous. Between the trimmed V and J ends, which lost 4 bases and 0 bases, there was a span of 7 bases. The CDR3 is 13 amino acids. Germline-derived CDR1 and CDR2 are SNHLY and FYNNEI. CDR3 in amino acids: CASSAQVSYEQYF. CDR3 coding DNA: TGTGCCAGCAGTGCGCAGGTCTCCTACGAGCAGTACTTC.

In its sample, this clone was seen once. This chain joins TRBV27 and TRBJ1-2, with TRBD1 identical over 8 bases. With 5 bases clipped from V and 0 bases from J, the junction kept 8 bases outside the gene matches. Per the germline V gene, CDR1 is MNHEY and CDR2 is SMNVEV (reference sequence). CDR3 length: 16 amino acids. The CDR3 bases are TGTGCCAGCAGTCGACAGGGGATTGGAGCTAACTATGGCTACACCTTC. Protein sequence: CASSRQGIGANYGYTF.

This chain uses TRBV4-2 with TRBJ2-5; TRBD1 or TRBD2 may be the D gene (5 bases each). The V end lost 4 bases, the J end lost 5 bases, and 23 bases lay between the germline ends. CDR1 is LGHNA and CDR2 is YNFKEQ in the germline V gene. CDR3 size: 17 residues. CDR3 region: CASSPSRGQAAVETQYF. CDR3 in DNA: TGTGCCAGCAGCCCCAGTCGGGGCCAGGCAGCGGTTGAGACCCAGTACTTC.

The rearrangement joins TRBV5-4 to TRBJ2-5, with a weak D call TRBD2 (6 bases). Per germline, CDR1 SGHNT and CDR2 YYREEE (reference sequence). Deletions cut 9 bases from V and 1 base from J, with 10 bases between. This CDR3 region has 12 residues. The CDR3 loop reads CATGVAQETQYF. DNA for the CDR3: TGTGCCACGGGGGTTGCCCAAGAGACCCAGTACTTC.

For this clone: The junction and the germline gene differ at one end; a read error may be behind it. The chain links TRBV20-1 to TRBJ1-4; a weak D match, TRBD1 (5 bases). The V gene's germline CDR1 is DFQATT and CDR2 SNEGSKA (reference sequence). The CDR3 has 11 amino acids. The CDR3 DNA is TGCAGTGCTAGAGAAGGCGGGACTATGCTATTT. Protein sequence: CSAREGGTMLF.

The J gene is TRBJ1-6, the V gene TRBV4-1, with 7 bases lining up with TRBD1. The CDR3 runs 15 residues. The V gene end was trimmed by 1 base and the J gene end by 9 bases; junction bases not matched to a gene: 6. Germline CDR1 MGHRA, CDR2 YSYEKL. In DNA, the CDR3 is TGCGCCAGCAGCCAAGCTCTGACAGGGAGTTCACCCCTCCACTTT. Amino acid sequence: CASSQALTGSSPLHF.

V gene TRBV30 combines with J gene TRBJ2-3; D not resolved. There are 11 residues in the CDR3. V lost 3 bases, J lost 6 bases, and 7 bases lay in between. Looked up from germline, CDR1 is GTSNPN and CDR2 is SVGIG (reference sequence). The CDR3 nucleotides are TGTGCCTGGAGGCACCTGGATACGCAGTATTTT. Translation gives CAWRHLDTQYF.

The chain recombines TRBV7-2 with TRBJ1-2, with TRBD1 identical over 8 bases. Germline assignment: CDR1 SGHTA and CDR2 FQGNSA. The CDR3 sequence is 13 residues long. The V gene end was trimmed by 7 bases and the J gene end by 2 bases; junction bases not matched to a gene: 3. The CDR3 DNA follows: TGTGCCAGCACACAGGGGGTGAACTATGGCTACACCTTC. Translating gives CASTQGVNYGYTF.

The rearrangement links TRBV6-2 or TRBV6-3 to TRBJ1-1, with D uncertain. CDR3 length: 12 amino acids. V dropped 4 bases and J dropped 1 base, with 4 bases sitting between them. The germline V gene encodes CDR1 MNHEY and CDR2 SVGEGT. The chain's CDR3 is CASSWWNTEAFF. The DNA for the CDR3 is TGTGCCAGCAGTTGGTGGAACACTGAAGCTTTCTTT.

The rearrangement links TRBV28 to TRBJ2-1; TRBD1 is a possible D gene (6 bases). The germline V gene encodes CDR1 MDHEN and CDR2 SYDVKM. Trimming took 5 bases from V and 1 from J, leaving 15 bases between them. The CDR3 totals 16 residues. The CDR3 DNA sequence: TGTGCCAGCAGTGGCAACAGGGTACGGTCCTACAATGAGCAGTTCTTC. This gives the protein CASSGNRVRSYNEQFF. Complete variable domain (other parts from reference TRBV28 and TRBJ2-1): DVKVTQSSRYLVKRTGEKVFLECVQDMDHENMFWYRQDPGLGLRLIYFSYDVKMKEKGDIPEGYSVSREKKERFSLILESASTNQTSMYLCASSGNRVRSYNEQFFGPGTRLTVL.

The chain combines TRBV6-5 with TRBJ2-3, with 8 bases fitting TRBD2. V shed 4 bases, J shed 4 bases, and the junction held 4 bases outside the gene matches. Germline CDR1 and CDR2: MNHEY and SVGAGI. This CDR3 has 14 amino acids. The CDR3 region is CASSSRGGPDTQYF. For the CDR3, the DNA is TGTGCCAGCAGTTCCCGGGGGGGCCCAGATACGCAGTATTTT.

In nucleotides, the CDR3 is TGTGCCAGCAGCTTATACCAAAGCGGGGGCAGGGGGCAATTTAATGAGCAGTTCTTC. Translated, it gives CASSLYQSGGRGQFNEQFF. The V gene is TRBV7-2, the J gene TRBJ2-1; D could derive from TRBD1 or TRBD2 (8 bases each). The CDR3 extends over 19 amino acids. Germline V gene sequence: CDR1 SGHTA, CDR2 FQGNSA. V was shortened by 2 bases and J by 7 bases, with 27 bases between the two germline ends.

CDR3 amino acids: CASSFGGQENTEAFF. The CDR3 DNA reads TGTGCCAGCAGCTTTGGGGGACAGGAGAACACTGAAGCTTTCTTT. The genes are TRBV4-2 and TRBJ1-1; 8 nucleotides agree with TRBD1. Trimming removed 5 bases from V and 1 base from J; junction bases left unmatched: 6. Per germline, CDR1 LGHNA and CDR2 YNFKEQ. CDR3 length: 15 residues.

On this clone itself: A junction end diverges from the germline sequence, so it may reflect a read error. The rearrangement joins TRBV7-7 to TRBJ2-3; TRBD1 matches 8 bases. The CDR3 extends over 14 amino acids. CDR1 and CDR2 from the germline V gene are SSHAT and FNYEAQ (reference sequence). CDR3 sequence reads: CASSQTGGGDTQYF. The CDR3 DNA is TGTGCTAGCAGCCAAACAGGGGGAGGAGATACGCAGTATTTT.

The V gene is TRBV4-3, the J gene TRBJ2-2; D ambiguous. Germline assignment: CDR1 LGHNA and CDR2 YSLEER. The length of the CDR3 is 15 residues. V gave up 0 bases and J gave up 4 bases, with 9 bases separating them. CDR3 protein: CASSQDQVGTGELFF. The DNA for the CDR3 is TGCGCCAGCAGCCAAGATCAGGTGGGCACCGGGGAGCTGTTTTTT.